The clone carrying this TCR beta chain was picked up many times. Time point in this sample: after trial treatment. Treatment defined: LDRT plus nivolumab, ipilimumab, low-dose cyclophosphamide and aspirin (RACIN trial). This sample is drawn from a study of low-dose radiotherapy and immunotherapy resistance in tumors. Trimming left V 6 bases short and J 5 bases short, with 16 bases between. The germline V gene has CDR1 MNHEY and CDR2 SVGEGT. CDR3 length: 14 amino acids. Alpha- and beta-chain coverage of first-strand cDNA came from TRAV- and TRBV-specific primers. The authors amplified TCRs for 20 to 25 PCR cycles with a constant-region primer and a V-primer adapter. TCRdb called the reads again in MiXCR, with one record for every CDR3 protein. The sample has approximately 84,000 distinct CDR3 sequences, around 17% seen once.

This chain joins TRBV6-2 or TRBV6-3 and TRBJ1-1; no reliable D call. The sequence came from a male donor with prostate cancer. This material consisted of PBMCs, taken after low-dose radiotherapy plus immunotherapy. The CDR3 region is CASRRSGVGTEAFF. The CDR3 DNA is TGTGCCAGCAGGCGATCTGGGGTGGGGACTGAAGCTTTCTTT.